This T cell receptor beta chain was recorded in a study of radiotherapy plus CTLA-4 blockade in lung cancer. Across the whole study: With roughly a third of patients having disease control, objective responses were seen in roughly 18%.

This clone was detected only a few times. The antigen is undetermined. Focal radiation and CTLA-4 blockade (ipilimumab) were tested in chemo-refractory metastatic non-small-cell lung cancer patients. General observations from the study: There was expansion of tumor-derived TCR clones in blood after radiotherapy plus ipilimumab. Per reports, early blood T cell clone dynamics, plus interferon-beta, forecast response most strongly.

Profiled with immunoSEQ multiplex PCR; TCRdb holds only in-frame clones, not every one. This sample has tens of thousands of clones, with 80% to 90% found just once. CDR1 is MGHRA and CDR2 is YSYEKL in the germline V gene. The junction had 4 bases not matched to a gene; V was cut back by 1 base and J by 5 bases. This CDR3 is 14 amino acids long. The V and J genes are TRBV4-1 and TRBJ1-1; the match to TRBD1 covers 7 bases. The sequence derives from a human donor with non-small cell lung cancer whose response to radiotherapy plus ipilimumab could not be evaluated. Here the sequenced sample was peripheral blood, taken from a patient treated with radiotherapy plus ipilimumab. The CDR3 reads CASSQGRGRTEAFF. The CDR3 DNA reads as TGCGCCAGCAGCCAAGGAAGGGGGCGGACTGAAGCTTTCTTT.